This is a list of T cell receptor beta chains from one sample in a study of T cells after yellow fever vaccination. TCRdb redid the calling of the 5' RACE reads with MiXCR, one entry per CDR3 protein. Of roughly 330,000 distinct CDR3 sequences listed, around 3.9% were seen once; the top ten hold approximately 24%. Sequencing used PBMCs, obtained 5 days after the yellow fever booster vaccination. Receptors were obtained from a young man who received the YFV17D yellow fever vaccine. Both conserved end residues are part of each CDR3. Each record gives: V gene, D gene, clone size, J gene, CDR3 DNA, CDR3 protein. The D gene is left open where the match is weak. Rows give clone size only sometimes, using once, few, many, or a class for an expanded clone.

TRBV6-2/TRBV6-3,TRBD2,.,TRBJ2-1,TGTGCCAGCACCTCCACTACTTGGCGGGGGGGCAGCAATGAGCAGTTCTTC,CASTSTTWRGGSNEQFF
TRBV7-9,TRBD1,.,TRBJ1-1,TGTGCCAGCAGCTTAGGACAGGGGGTGAAAGCTTTCTTT,CASSLGQGVKAFF
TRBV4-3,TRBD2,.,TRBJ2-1,TGCGCCAGCAGCCAAGGGGGACTAGCGGGGGTGAAAAACAATGAGCAGTTCTTC,CASSQGGLAGVKNNEQFF
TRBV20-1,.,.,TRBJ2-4,TGCAGTGCAAAGGAACTAGCCAAAAACATTCAGTACTTC,CSAKELAKNIQYF
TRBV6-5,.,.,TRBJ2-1,TGTGCCAGCAGTTACTCGATACAGTACAATGAGCAGTTCTTC,CASSYSIQYNEQFF
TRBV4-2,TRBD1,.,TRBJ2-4,TGTGCCAGCAGCCATTCTCAGGGGGTAAACATTCAGTACTTC,CASSHSQGVNIQYF
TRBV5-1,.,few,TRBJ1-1,TGCGCCAGCAGCTTACTCAGGGCGACTGAAGCTTTCTTT,CASSLLRATEAFF
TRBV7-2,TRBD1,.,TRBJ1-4,TGTGCCAGCAGTATAGGGGGCGCCTGGGAAAAACTGATTTTT,CASSIGGAWEKLIF
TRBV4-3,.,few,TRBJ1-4,TGCGCCAGCAGCGTAGGGATCAGCAGAAATGAAAAACTGTTTTTT,CASSVGISRNEKLFF
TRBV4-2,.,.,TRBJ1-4,TGTGCCAGCAGCCGCGGGACGGCGGAGAATGAAAAACTGTTTTTT,CASSRGTAENEKLFF
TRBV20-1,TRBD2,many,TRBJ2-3,TGCAGTGCTAAGCCGGGAGGCGGTGGGGCCTACGATACGCAGTATTTT,CSAKPGGGGAYDTQYF
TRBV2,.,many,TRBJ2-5,TGTGCCAGCAGTCCCCAAGAAGAGACCCAGTACTTC,CASSPQEETQYF
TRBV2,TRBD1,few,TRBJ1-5,TGTGCCAGCAGCCGACAGGGGTGGTATCAGAGCAATCAGCCCCAGCATTTT,CASSRQGWYQSNQPQHF
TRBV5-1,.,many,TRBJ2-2,TGCGCCAGCACCCCGCCCGGGCTTACCCCCACCGGGGAGCTGTTTTTT,CASTPPGLTPTGELFF
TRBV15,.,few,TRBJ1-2,TGTGCCACCAGCAGAGATCCCCGGAGCGACGTGCATGGCTACACCTTC,CATSRDPRSDVHGYTF
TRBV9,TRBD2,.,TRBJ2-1,TGTGCCAGCAGCGTTGGGGGGGTGAATGAGCAGTTCTTC,CASSVGGVNEQFF
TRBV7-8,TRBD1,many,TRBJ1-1,TGTGCCAGCAGCTGGGATCTCGGACAGGTGGCCACTGAAGCTTTCTTT,CASSWDLGQVATEAFF
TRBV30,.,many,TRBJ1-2,TGTGCCTACTCCCCTGACTACACCTTC,CAYSPDYTF
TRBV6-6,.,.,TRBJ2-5,TGTGCCAGCAGCTTAGCAGCGGAGACCCAGTACTTC,CASSLAAETQYF
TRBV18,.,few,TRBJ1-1,TGTGCCAGCTCACTAAGGCAGGGAAGGGACACTGAAGCTTTCTTT,CASSLRQGRDTEAFF
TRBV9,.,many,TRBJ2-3,TGTGCCAGCAGCGGCTCCCCCCCGGGCGGGGACAGCACTAGCACAGATACGCAGTATTTT,CASSGSPPGGDSTSTDTQYF
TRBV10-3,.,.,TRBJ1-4,TGTGCCATCAGTGTAAAGGACAATGAAAAACTGTTTTTT,CAISVKDNEKLFF
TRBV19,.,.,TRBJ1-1,TGTGCCAGTAGTATAGAGTTCCGGAATCCTTTCTTT,CASSIEFRNPFF
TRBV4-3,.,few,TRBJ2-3,TGCGCCAGCAGCCCGCTCCTCCGGGTCCCCACAGATACGCAGTATTTT,CASSPLLRVPTDTQYF
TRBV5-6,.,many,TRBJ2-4,TGTGCCACCAACTCTAGGGGGGCTGATGACATTCAGTACTTC,CATNSRGADDIQYF
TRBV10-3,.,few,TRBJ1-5,TGTGCCATCAGTGAAGAGGGGCTGAATCAGCCCCAGCATTTT,CAISEEGLNQPQHF
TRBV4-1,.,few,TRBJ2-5,TGCGCCAGCAGCCAAGGCCGGGGCCAGGAGACCCAGTACTTC,CASSQGRGQETQYF
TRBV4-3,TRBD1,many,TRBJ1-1,TGCGCCAGCAGCCAAGGTGAACAGGGGGTGAACACTGAAGCTTTCTTT,CASSQGEQGVNTEAFF
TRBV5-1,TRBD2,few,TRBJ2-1,TGCGCCAGCAGCAGCGGGGGGACAATCACCTACAATGAGCAGTTCTTC,CASSSGGTITYNEQFF
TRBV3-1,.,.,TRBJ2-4,TGTGCCAGCAGCTCTCTAGCCAAAAACATTCAGTACTTC,CASSSLAKNIQYF
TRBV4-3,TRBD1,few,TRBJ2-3,TGCGCCAGCAGCCAATCATCCGGGACAGGGGGCGCGAGCACAGATACGCAGTATTTT,CASSQSSGTGGASTDTQYF
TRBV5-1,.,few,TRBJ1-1,TGCGCCAGCACCCAGCCAGGACTTGTGGGCACTGAAGCTTTCTTT,CASTQPGLVGTEAFF
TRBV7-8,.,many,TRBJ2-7,TGTGCCAGCAGCTTTTCTGAAGGGTCCTACGAGCAGTACTTC,CASSFSEGSYEQYF
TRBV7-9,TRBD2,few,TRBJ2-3,TGTGCCAGCAGCTTAGTTTCCGGGGGGGCGACAGATACGCAGTATTTT,CASSLVSGGATDTQYF
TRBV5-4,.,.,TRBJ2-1,TGTGCCAGCAGCTACGGGGGGCGCTCCTACAATGAGCAGTTCTTC,CASSYGGRSYNEQFF
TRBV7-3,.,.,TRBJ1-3,TGTGCCAGCAGCTTTGGGGGAACACCGGGCTCTGGAAACACCATATATTTT,CASSFGGTPGSGNTIYF
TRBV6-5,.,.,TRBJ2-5,TGTGCCAGCTGTGGTCCCGGGGGGCAGACCCAGTACTTC,CASCGPGGQTQYF
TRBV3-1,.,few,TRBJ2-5,TGTGCCAGCAGCCAAGCTGAACAAGAGACCCAGTACTTC,CASSQAEQETQYF
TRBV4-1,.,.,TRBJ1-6,TGCGCCAGCAGCCCCGCTCCCGGGATCTCCTATAATTCACCCCTCCACTTT,CASSPAPGISYNSPLHF
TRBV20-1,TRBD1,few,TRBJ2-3,TGCAGTGCTAGAGATCTCCAGGGGGCTACAGATACGCAGTATTTT,CSARDLQGATDTQYF
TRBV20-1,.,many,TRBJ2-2,TGCAGTGCTAGAGACTACAGGGCCCGGGGCGGGGAGCTGTTTTTT,CSARDYRARGGELFF
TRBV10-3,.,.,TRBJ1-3,TGTGCCATCAGTGTGGGGGACGTCTCTGGAAACACCATATATTTT,CAISVGDVSGNTIYF
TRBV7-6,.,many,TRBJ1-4,TGTGCCAGCAGCTCAAGCCCAACTAATGAAAAACTGTTTTTT,CASSSSPTNEKLFF
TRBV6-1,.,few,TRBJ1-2,TGTGCCAGCAGTGAACCCCAGGGGAACTATGGCTACACCTTC,CASSEPQGNYGYTF
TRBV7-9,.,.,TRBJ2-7,TGTGCCAGCAGCTACGAGAACTACGAGCAGTACTTC,CASSYENYEQYF
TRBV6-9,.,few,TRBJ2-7,TGTGCCAGCGCCTTCGACGAGCAGTACTTC,CASAFDEQYF
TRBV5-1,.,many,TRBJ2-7,TGCGCCAGCAGCAGGGGGGGACCCGGTGACGAGCAGTACTTC,CASSRGGPGDEQYF
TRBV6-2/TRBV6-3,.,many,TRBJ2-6,TGTGCCAGCAGTTACGGGAGCTCTGGGGCCAACGTCCTGACTTTC,CASSYGSSGANVLTF
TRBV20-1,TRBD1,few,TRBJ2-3,TGCAGTGCTAGAGAAGGGACAGGGGGCGGGTATACGCAGTATTTT,CSAREGTGGGYTQYF
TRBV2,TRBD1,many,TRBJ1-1,TGTGCCAGCACAACGGGACAGTTGAACACTGAAGCTTTCTTT,CASTTGQLNTEAFF
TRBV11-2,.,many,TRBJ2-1,TGTGCCAGCAGCCTCGGCCCCGGTGGCAATGAGCAGTTCTTC,CASSLGPGGNEQFF
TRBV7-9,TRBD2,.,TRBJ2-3,TGTGCCAGCAGCTCCTTTTCCGGGACTAGCGGTATAGATACGCAGTATTTT,CASSSFSGTSGIDTQYF
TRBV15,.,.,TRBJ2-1,TGTGCCACCAGCAGAGGGGGGGCGTCCTACAATGAGCAGTTCTTC,CATSRGGASYNEQFF
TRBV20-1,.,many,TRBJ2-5,TGCAGTGCTCCAATCGTTGGGGGAGAGACCCAGTACTTC,CSAPIVGGETQYF
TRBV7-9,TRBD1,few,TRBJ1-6,TGTGCCAGCAGCCCAGGGACAGGGGGCTTCTCACCCCTCCACTTT,CASSPGTGGFSPLHF
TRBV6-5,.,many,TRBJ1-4,TGTGCCAGCGGACGGACGGGTGAAAAACTGTTTTTT,CASGRTGEKLFF
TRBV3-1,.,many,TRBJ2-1,TGTGCCAGCAGCCAAGATTCCCCAGTCTACAATGAGCAGTTCTTC,CASSQDSPVYNEQFF